Sequencing of this T cell receptor (beta chain) was carried out in a study of cytomegalovirus exposure and HLA in healthy donors. 60 Vbeta and 13 Jbeta primers were used in PCR. Assay used: immunoSEQ multiplex PCR; TCRdb lists only in-frame clones, some missing. The table includes approximately 220,000 clones, roughly 85% detected once. Germline values: CDR1 GTSNPN, CDR2 SVGIG (reference sequence). Trimming at V came to 5 bases and at J to 0 bases, leaving 2 bases not matched to a gene. The CDR3 is made up of 13 amino acids. This chain links TRBV30 with TRBJ1-1; 8 bases line up with TRBD1. Material: PBMCs. The receptor comes from a man aged 18 to 30 in good health and CMV-seronegative. As DNA, the CDR3 is TGTGCCTGGGGACAGGGAATGAACACTGAAGCTTTCTTT. The encoded protein is CAWGQGMNTEAFF.